The clone carrying this TCR beta chain was seen only once. Some clones are missing from TCRdb's copy, which holds only in-frame ones; the method was immunoSEQ multiplex PCR. The sample comprises tens of thousands of clones, 86% of which are singletons, and 1.5% to 2% rests with the top ten. This entry belongs to a study of blood T cell repertoires in COVID-19. Whole-study context: Samples came from the United States, Italy and Spain, spanning acute and convalescent COVID-19.

Trimming removed 1 base from V and 5 bases from J, with 12 bases in between. Looked up from germline, CDR1 is SGHTA and CDR2 is FQGTGA. The CDR3 spans 16 residues. Material for sequencing was peripheral blood. This TCR was sampled from a man aged 30 to 45 with acute or convalescent COVID-19. The chain joins TRBV7-3 to TRBJ1-6, with a possible D match to TRBD1 (6 bases). The CDR3 nucleotides read TGTGCCAGCAGCTTAATGGGGGGGCAGGATAATTCACCCCTCCACTTT. Translated: CASSLMGGQDNSPLHF.